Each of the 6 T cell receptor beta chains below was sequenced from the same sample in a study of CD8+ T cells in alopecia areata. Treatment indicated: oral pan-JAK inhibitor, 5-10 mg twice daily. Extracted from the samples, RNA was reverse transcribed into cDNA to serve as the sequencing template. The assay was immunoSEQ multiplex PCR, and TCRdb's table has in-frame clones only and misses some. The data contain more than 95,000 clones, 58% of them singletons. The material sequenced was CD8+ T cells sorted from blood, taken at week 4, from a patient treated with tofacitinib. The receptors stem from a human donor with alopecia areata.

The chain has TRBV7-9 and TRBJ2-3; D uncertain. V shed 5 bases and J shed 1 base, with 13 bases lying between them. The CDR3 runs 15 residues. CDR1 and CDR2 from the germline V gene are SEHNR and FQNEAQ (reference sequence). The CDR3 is CASSPAGSGTDTQYF. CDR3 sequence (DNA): TGTGCCAGCAGCCCCGCCGGTTCAGGCACAGATACGCAGTATTTT.

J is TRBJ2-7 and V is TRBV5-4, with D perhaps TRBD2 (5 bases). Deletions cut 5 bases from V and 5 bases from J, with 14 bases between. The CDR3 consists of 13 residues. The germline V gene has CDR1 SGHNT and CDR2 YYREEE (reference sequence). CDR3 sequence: CASSPSLEDEQYF. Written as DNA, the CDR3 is TGTGCCAGCAGTCCTAGCCTAGAGGACGAGCAGTACTTC.

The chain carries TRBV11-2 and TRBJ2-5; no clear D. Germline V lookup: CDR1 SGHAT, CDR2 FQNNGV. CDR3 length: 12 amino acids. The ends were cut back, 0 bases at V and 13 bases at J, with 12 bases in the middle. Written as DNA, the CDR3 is TGTGCCAGCAGCTTAGATCAATCCTCGATGTACTTC. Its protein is CASSLDQSSMYF.

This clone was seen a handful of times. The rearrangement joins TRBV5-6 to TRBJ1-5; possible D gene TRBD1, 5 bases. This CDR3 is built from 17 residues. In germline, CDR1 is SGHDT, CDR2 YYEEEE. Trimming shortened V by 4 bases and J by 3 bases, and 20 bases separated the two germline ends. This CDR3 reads CASSLTFDSLNNQPQHF. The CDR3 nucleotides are TGTGCCAGCAGCCTCACTTTTGACAGCCTAAACAATCAGCCCCAGCATTTT.

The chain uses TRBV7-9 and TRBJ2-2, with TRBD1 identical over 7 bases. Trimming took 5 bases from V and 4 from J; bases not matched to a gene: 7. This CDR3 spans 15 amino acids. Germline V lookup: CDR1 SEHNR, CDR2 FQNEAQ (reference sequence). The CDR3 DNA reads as TGTGCCAGCAGCCAGACAGGGTTCGGCACCGGGGAGCTGTTTTTT. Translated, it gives CASSQTGFGTGELFF.

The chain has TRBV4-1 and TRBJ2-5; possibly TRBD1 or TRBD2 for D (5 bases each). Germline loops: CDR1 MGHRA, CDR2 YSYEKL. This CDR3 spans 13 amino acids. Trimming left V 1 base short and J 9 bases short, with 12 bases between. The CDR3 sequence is CASSQGEGPPQYF. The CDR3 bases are TGCGCCAGCAGCCAAGGCGAGGGGCCGCCCCAGTACTTC.